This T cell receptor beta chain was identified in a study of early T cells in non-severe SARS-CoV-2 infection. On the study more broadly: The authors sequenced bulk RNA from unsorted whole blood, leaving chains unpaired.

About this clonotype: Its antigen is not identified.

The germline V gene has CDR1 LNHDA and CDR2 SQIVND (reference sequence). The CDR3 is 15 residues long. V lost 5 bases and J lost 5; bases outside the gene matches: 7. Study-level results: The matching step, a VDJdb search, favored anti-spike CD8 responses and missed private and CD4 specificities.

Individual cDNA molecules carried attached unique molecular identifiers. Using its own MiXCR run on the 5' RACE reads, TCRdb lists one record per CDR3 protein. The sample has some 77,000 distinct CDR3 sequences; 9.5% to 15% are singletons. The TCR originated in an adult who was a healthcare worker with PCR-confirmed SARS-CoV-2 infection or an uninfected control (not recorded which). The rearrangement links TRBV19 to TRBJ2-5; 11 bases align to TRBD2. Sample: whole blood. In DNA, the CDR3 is TGTGCCAGTAGTGATACTAGCGGGAGTATGGAGACCCAGTACTTC. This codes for CASSDTSGSMETQYF.